This TCR beta chain was profiled in a study of blood T cells in healthy people across ages. Study outcomes and limitations: Per million T cells, TCR beta diversity dropped about linearly as age rose. There were more naive CD4+ cells and higher diversity in long-lived donors than in aged donors.

Concerning this clonotype itself: Its antigen remains unidentified. One end of the junction fails to match germline, which may point to a read error.

The use of a sample-barcoded 5' primer and a J-beta primer mix characterized a second PCR of about 7 to 12 cycles. Every single cDNA molecule received a tag from a template-switch adaptor with 12 random nucleotides. A minimum of 2.5 million CDR3-containing paired-end reads was obtained for each sample. From the 5' RACE reads, TCRdb called clonotypes with MiXCR, one entry per CDR3 protein. The repertoire holds roughly 1.7 million distinct CDR3 sequences, with about 32% as singletons. Germline CDR1 is ENHRY and CDR2 is SYGVKD. The length of the CDR3 is 15 residues. The genes are TRBV10-3 and TRBJ2-1; 9 bases line up with TRBD1. The sequenced material came from blood. The sequence derives from a woman in her twenties or thirties in good health. This chain's CDR3 is CAISEGQGRYNGQFF. The DNA for the CDR3 is TGTGCCATCAGTGAGGGACAGGGGCGGTACAATGGGCAGTTCTTC.